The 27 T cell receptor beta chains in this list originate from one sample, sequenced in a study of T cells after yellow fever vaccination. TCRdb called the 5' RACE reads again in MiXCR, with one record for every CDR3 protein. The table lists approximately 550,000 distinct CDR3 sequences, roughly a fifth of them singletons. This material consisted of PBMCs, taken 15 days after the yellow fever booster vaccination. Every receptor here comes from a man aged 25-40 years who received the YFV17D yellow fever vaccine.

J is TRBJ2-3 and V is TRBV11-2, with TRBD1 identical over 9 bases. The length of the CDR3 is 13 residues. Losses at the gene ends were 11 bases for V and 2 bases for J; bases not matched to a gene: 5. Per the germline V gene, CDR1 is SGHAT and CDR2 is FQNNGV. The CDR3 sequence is CAWTGANTDTQYF. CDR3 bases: TGTGCCTGGACAGGGGCCAACACAGATACGCAGTATTTT.

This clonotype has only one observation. The chain's CDR3 is CASNDRGLRETQYF. The DNA of the CDR3 is TGTGCCAGTAACGACAGGGGGCTACGAGAGACCCAGTACTTC. The chain recombines TRBV19 with TRBJ2-5; 10 bases are a match to TRBD1. The J segment lost 4 bases and the V segment lost 7 bases, leaving 6 bases of the junction unmatched. Germline values: CDR1 LNHDA, CDR2 SQIVND (reference sequence). The CDR3 loop spans 14 amino acids.

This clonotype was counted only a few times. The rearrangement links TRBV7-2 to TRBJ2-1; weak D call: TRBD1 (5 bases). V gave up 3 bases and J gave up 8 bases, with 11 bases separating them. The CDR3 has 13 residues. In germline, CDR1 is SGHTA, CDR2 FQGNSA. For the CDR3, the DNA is TGTGCCAGCAGCTTGGGGCCTAGTTATGAGCAGTTCTTC. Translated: CASSLGPSYEQFF.

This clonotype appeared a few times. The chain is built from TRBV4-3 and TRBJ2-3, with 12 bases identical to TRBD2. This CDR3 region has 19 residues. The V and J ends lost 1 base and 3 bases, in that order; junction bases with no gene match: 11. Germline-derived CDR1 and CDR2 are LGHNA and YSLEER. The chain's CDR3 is CASSQGLAGAGRETDTQYF. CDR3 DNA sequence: TGCGCCAGCAGCCAAGGACTAGCGGGAGCAGGGAGGGAGACAGATACGCAGTATTTT.

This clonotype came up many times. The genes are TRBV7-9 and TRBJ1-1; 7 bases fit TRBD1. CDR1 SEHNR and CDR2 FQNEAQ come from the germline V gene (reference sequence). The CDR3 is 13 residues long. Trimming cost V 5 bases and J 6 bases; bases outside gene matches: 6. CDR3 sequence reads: CASSADRVAEAFF. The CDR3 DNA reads TGTGCCAGCAGCGCAGACAGGGTCGCTGAAGCTTTCTTT.

CDR3: CASSLDQGRNNEQFF. CDR3 in DNA: TGTGCCAGCAGCTTGGACCAGGGTCGGAACAATGAGCAGTTCTTC. This chain joins TRBV5-4 and TRBJ2-1, with D possibly being TRBD1 (5 bases). The CDR3 has 15 amino acids. Germline V CDR1 and CDR2: SGHNT, YYREEE (reference sequence). V was clipped by 0 bases and J by 5 bases, with 12 bases between them.

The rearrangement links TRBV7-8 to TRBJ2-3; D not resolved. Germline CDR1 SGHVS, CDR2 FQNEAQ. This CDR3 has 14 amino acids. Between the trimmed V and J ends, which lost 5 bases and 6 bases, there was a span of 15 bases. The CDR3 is CASSPPSIQDTQYF. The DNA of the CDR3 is TGTGCCAGCAGCCCCCCCTCGATTCAGGATACGCAGTATTTT.

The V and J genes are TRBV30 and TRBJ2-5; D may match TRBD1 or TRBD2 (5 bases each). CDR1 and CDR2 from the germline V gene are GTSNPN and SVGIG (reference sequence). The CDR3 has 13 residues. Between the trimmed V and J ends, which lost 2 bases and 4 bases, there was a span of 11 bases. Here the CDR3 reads CAWSPLRGETQYF. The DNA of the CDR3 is TGTGCCTGGAGTCCCCTGAGGGGAGAGACCCAGTACTTC.

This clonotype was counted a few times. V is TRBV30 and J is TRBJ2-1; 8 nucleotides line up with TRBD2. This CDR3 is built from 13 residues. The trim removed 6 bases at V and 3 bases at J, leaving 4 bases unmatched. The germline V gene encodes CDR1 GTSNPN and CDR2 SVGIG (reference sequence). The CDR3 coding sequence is TGTGCCTGTTTAGCGGGGAACTACAATGAGCAGTTCTTC. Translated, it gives CACLAGNYNEQFF.

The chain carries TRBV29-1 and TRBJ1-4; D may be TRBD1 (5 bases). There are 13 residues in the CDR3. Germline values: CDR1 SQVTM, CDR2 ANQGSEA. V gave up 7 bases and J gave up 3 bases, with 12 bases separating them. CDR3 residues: CSGKDSANEKLFF. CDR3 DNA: TGCAGCGGAAAAGACAGTGCTAATGAAAAACTGTTTTTT.

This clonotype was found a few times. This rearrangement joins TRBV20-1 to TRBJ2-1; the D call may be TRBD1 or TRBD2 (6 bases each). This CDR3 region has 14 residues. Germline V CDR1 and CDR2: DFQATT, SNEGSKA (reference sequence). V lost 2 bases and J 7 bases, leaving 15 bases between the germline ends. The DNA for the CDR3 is TGCAGTGCTAGACCGGGGGCAAATGGGAATGAGCAGTTCTTC. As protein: CSARPGANGNEQFF.

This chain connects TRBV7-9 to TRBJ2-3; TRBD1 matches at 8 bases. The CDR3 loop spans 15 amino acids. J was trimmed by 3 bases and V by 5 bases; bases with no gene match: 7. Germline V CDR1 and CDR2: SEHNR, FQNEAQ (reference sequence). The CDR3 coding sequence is TGTGCCAGCAGCACAGACAGGGGTCCTACAGATACGCAGTATTTT. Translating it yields CASSTDRGPTDTQYF.

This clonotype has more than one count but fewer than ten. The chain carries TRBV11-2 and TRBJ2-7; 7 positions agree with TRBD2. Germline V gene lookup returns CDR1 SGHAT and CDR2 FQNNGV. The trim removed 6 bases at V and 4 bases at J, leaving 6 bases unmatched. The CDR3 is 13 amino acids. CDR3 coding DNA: TGTGCCAGCAGTTGGGAGGGAGAATACGAGCAGTACTTC. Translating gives CASSWEGEYEQYF.

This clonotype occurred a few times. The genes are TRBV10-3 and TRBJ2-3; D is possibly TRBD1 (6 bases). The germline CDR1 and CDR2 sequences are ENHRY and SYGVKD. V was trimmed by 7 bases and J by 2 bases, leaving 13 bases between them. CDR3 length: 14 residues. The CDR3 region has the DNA TGTGCCATCATGAGCTCAGGGGACACAGATACGCAGTATTTT. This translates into CAIMSSGDTDTQYF.

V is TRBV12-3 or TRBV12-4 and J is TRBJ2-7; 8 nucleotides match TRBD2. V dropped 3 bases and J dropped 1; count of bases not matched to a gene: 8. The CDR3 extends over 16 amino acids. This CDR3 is CASSFTAGARSYEQYF. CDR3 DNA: TGTGCCAGCAGTTTCACAGCGGGAGCGCGATCCTACGAGCAGTACTTC.

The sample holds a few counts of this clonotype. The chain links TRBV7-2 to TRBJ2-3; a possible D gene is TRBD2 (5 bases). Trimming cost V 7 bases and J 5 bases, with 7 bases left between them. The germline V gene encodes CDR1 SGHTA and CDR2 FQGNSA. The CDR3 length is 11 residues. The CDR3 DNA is TGTGCCAGCACTAGCTTAGATACGCAGTATTTT. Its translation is CASTSLDTQYF.

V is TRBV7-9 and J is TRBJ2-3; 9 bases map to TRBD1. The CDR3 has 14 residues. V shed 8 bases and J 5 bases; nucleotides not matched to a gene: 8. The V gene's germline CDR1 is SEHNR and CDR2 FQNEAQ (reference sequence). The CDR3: CASVFGQGIDTQYF. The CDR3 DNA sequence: TGTGCCAGCGTGTTCGGACAGGGGATAGATACGCAGTATTTT.

For the CDR3, the DNA is TGCGCCAGCAGCCAAGAGAGGTACAGCAGCTACGAGCAGTACTTC. Its translation: CASSQERYSSYEQYF. V gene TRBV4-3 combines with J gene TRBJ2-7; D not resolved. Trimming removed 0 bases at V and 3 bases at J, with 12 bases between. The length of the CDR3 is 15 residues. CDR1 and CDR2 (germline): LGHNA, YSLEER.

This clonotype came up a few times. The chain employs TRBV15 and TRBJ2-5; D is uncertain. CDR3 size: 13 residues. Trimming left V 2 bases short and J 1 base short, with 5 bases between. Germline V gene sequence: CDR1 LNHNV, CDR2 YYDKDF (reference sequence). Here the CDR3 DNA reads TGTGCCACCAGCAGACAGGCCCAAGAGACCCAGTACTTC. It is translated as CATSRQAQETQYF.

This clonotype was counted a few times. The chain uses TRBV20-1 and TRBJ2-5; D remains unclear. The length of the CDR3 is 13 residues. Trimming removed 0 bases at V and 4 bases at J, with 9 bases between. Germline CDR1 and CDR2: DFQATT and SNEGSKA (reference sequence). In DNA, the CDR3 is TGCAGTGCTAGAGAGCTAGGTTCAGAGACCCAGTACTTC. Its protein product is CSARELGSETQYF.

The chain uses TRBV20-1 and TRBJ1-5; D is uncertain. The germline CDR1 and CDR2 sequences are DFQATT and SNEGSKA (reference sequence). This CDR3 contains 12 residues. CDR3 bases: TGCAGAACCGGGATACCTAATCAGCCCCAGCATTTT. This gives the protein CRTGIPNQPQHF.

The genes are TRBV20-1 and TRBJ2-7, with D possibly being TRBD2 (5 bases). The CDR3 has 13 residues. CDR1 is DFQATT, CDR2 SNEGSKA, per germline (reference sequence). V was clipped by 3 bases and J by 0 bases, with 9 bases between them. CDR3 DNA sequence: TGCAGTGCTAGCAAAGGGAGCTCCTACGAGCAGTACTTC. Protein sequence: CSASKGSSYEQYF.

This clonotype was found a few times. The CDR3 coding sequence is TGTGCCAGCAGTAGGAACCTGCCAGGGGGTCCGCAGTATTTT. Its translation is CASSRNLPGGPQYF. This chain connects TRBV6-1 to TRBJ2-3, with 7 bases that match TRBD1. Germline loops: CDR1 MNHNS, CDR2 SASEGT. CDR3 size: 14 residues. V was clipped by 5 bases and J by 10 bases; unmatched bases: 12.

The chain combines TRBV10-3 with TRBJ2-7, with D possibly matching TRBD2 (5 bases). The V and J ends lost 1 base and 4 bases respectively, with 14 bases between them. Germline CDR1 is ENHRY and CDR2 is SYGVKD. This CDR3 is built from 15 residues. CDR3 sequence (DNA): TGTGCCATCAGTGAGTTGATAAGCGGAAGTTACGAGCAGTACTTC. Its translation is CAISELISGSYEQYF.

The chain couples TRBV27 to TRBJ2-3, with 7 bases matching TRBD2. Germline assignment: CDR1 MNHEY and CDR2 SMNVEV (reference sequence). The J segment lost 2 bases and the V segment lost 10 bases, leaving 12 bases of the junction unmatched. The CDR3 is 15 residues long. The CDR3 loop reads CATRSGLPYTDTQYF. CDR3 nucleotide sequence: TGTGCCACCAGATCGGGACTACCGTACACAGATACGCAGTATTTT.

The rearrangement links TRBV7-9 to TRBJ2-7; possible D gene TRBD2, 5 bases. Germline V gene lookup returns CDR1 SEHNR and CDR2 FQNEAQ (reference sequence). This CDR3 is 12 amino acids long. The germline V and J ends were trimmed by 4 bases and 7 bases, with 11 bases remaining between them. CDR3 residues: CASSSVRGEQYF. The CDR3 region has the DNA TGTGCCAGCAGCTCCGTCAGAGGGGAGCAGTACTTC.

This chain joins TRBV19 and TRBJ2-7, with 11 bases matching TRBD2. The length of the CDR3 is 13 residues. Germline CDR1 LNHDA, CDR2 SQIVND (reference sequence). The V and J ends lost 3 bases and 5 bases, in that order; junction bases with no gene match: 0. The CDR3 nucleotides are TGTGCCAGTAGTATGGGACTAGCGGACGAGCAGTACTTC. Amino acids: CASSMGLADEQYF.